The TCR beta chain under discussion was sequenced for a study of control samples from healthy donors and cancer patients. TCRdb keeps only in-frame clones here, not all; method: immunoSEQ multiplex PCR. The sample gives 45,000 to 65,000 clones, about nine tenths of which show up once; roughly 43% is in the top ten. The CDR3 consists of 16 residues. J gave up 7 bases and V 7 bases, and 18 bases lay outside the gene matches. From germline, CDR1 is MNHNY and CDR2 SVGAGI (reference sequence). The rearrangement uses TRBV6-6 and TRBJ2-5, with TRBD2 matching over 7 bases. Sample: PBMCs. This clonotype was obtained from a man aged 50-60 years with head and neck cancer. The CDR3 DNA sequence: TGTGCCAGCACCCCCCCCTCGGGGGAGGGGAAGGGGACCCAGTACTTC. Its translation: CASTPPSGEGKGTQYF.